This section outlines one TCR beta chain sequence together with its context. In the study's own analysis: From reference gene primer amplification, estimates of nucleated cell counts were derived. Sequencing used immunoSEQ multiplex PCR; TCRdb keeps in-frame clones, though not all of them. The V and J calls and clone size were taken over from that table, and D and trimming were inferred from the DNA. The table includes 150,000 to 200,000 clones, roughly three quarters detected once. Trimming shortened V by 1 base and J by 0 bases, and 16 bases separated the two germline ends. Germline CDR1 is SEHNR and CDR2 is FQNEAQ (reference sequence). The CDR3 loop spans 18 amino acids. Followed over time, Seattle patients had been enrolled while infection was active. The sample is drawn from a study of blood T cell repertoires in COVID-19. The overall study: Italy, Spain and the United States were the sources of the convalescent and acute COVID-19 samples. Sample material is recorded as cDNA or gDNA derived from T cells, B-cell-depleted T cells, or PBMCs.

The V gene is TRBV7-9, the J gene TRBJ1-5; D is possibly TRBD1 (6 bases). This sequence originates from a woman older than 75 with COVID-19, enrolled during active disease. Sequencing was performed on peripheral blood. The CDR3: CASSLVGGGLYSNQPQHF. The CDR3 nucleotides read TGTGCCAGCAGCTTAGTTGGGGGCGGTTTATATAGCAATCAGCCCCAGCATTTT.